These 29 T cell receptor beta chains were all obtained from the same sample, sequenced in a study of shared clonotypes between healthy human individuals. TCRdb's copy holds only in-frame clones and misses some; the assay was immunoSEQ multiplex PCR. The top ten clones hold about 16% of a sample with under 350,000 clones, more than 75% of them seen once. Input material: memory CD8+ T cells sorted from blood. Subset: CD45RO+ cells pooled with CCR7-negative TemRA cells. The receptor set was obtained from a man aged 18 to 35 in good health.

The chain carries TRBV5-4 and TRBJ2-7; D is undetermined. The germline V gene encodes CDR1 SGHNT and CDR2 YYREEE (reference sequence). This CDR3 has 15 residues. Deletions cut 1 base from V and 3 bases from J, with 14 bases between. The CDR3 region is CASSLPGLGVYEQYF. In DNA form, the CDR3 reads TGTGCCAGCAGCTTGCCCGGCCTTGGCGTCTACGAGCAGTACTTC.

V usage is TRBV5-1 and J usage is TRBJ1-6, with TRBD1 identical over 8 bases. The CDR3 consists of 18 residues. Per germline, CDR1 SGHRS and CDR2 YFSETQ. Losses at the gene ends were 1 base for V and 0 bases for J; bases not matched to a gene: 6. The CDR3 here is CASSLRQGPSSYNSPLHF. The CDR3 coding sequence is TGCGCCAGCAGCTTGAGACAGGGGCCTAGCTCCTATAATTCACCCCTCCACTTT.

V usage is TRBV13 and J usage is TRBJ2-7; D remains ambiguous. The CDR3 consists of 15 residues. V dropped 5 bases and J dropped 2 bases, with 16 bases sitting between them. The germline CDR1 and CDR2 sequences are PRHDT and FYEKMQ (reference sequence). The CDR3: CASSVVAGEPYEQYF. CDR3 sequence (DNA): TGTGCCAGCAGCGTAGTCGCCGGTGAGCCCTACGAGCAGTACTTC.

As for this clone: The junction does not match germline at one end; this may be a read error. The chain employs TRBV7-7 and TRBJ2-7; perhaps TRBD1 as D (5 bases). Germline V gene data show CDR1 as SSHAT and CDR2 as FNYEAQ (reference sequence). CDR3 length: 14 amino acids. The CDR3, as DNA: TGTGCTAGCAGCTTAGGATCAGGGTACTACGAGCAGTACTTC. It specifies CASSLGSGYYEQYF.

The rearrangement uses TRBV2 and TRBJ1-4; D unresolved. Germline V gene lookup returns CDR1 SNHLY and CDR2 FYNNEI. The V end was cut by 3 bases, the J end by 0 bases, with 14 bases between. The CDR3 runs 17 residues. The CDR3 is CASSEPLDLSTNEKLFF. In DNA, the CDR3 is TGTGCCAGCAGTGAGCCCTTGGACTTATCAACTAATGAAAAACTGTTTTTT.

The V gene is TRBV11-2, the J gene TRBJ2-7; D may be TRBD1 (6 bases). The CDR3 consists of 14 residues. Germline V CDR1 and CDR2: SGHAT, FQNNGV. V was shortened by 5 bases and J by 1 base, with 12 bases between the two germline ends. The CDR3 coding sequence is TGTGCCAGCAGCCCCTGGACAGAGTCCTACGAGCAGTACTTC. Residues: CASSPWTESYEQYF.

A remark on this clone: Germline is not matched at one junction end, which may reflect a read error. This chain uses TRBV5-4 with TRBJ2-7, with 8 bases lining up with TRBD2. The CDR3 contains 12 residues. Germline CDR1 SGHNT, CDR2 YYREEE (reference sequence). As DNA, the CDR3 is TGTGCCAGCAGCCCGGGGGGGACTCCTGCTCACTTC. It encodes CASSPGGTPAHF.

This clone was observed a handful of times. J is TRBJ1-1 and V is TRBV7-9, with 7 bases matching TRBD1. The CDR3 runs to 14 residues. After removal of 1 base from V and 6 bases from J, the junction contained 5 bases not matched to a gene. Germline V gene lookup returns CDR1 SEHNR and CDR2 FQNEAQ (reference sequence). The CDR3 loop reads CASSLGRGKAEAFF. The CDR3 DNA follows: TGTGCCAGCAGCTTAGGCAGGGGGAAGGCTGAAGCTTTCTTT.

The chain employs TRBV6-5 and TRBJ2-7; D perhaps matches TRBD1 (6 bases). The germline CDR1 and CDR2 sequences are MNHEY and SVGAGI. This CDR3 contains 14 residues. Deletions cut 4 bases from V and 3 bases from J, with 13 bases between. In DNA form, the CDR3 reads TGTGCCAGCAGTTGGCAGGGCAGGGGCTACGAGCAGTACTTC. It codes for CASSWQGRGYEQYF.

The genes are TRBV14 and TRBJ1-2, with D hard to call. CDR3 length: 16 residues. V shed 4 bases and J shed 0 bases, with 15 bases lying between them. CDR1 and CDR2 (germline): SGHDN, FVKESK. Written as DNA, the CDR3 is TGTGCCAGCAGCCCAAGAGGACTGGGAGCTAACTATGGCTACACCTTC. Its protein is CASSPRGLGANYGYTF. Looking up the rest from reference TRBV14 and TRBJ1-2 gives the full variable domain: EAGVTQFPSHSVIEKGQTVTLRCDPISGHDNLYWYRRVMGKEIKFLLHFVKESKQDESGMPNNRFLAERTGGTYSTLKVQPAELEDSGVYFCASSPRGLGANYGYTFGSGTRLTVV.

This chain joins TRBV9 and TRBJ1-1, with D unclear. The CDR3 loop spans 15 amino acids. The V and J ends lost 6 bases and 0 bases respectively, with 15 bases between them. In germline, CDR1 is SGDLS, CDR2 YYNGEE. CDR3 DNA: TGTGCCAGCACCACCCAACCTGACATGAACACTGAAGCTTTCTTT. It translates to CASTTQPDMNTEAFF.

CDR3 nucleotides: TGTGCCAGCAGCTTAGGGGGACAAACATATTCACCCCTCCACTTT. It encodes CASSLGGQTYSPLHF. The chain is built from TRBV7-8 and TRBJ1-6; weak D call: TRBD1 (6 bases). The CDR3 is made up of 15 amino acids. CDR1 and CDR2 from the germline V gene are SGHVS and FQNEAQ. V was trimmed by 1 base and J by 8 bases, leaving 12 bases between them.

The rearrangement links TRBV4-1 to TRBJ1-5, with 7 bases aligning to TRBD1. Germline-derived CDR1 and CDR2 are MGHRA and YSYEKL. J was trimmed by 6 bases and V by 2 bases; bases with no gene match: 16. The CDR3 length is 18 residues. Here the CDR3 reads CASSQTQPTGSLSQPQHF. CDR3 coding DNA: TGCGCCAGCAGCCAAACCCAACCGACAGGGTCCTTGAGTCAGCCCCAGCATTTT.

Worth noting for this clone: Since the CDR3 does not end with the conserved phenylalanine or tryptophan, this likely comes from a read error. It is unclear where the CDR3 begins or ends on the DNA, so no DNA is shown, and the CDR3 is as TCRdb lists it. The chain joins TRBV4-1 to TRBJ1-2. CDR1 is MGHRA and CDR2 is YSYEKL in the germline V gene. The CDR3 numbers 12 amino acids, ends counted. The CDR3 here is CASSQDGTTIVI.

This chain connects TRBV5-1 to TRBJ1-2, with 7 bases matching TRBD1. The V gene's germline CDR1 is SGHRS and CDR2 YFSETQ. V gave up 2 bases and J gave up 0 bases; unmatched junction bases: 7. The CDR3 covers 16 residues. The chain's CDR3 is CASSLPRQGTNYGYTF. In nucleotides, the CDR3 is TGCGCCAGCAGCTTACCCCGACAGGGAACTAACTATGGCTACACCTTC.

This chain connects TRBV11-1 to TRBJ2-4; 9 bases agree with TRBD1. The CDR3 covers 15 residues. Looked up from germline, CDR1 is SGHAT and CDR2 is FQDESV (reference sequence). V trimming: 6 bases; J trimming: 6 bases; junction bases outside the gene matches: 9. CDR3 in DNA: TGTGCCAGCAGTCTATCCGGGACAGGGTTAAACATTCAGTACTTC. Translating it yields CASSLSGTGLNIQYF. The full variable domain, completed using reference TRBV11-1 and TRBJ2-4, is EAEVAQSPRYKITEKSQAVAFWCDPISGHATLYWYRQILGQGPELLVQFQDESVVDDSQLPKDRFSAERLKGVDSTLKIQPAELGDSAMYLCASSLSGTGLNIQYFGAGTRLSVL.

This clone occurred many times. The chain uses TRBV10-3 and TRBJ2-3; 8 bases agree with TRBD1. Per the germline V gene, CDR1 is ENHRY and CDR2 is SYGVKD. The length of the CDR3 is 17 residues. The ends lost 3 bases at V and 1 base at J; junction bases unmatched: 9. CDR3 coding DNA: TGTGCCATCAGTGACCCCACAGGACAGGGAGGCACAGATACGCAGTATTTT. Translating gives CAISDPTGQGGTDTQYF.

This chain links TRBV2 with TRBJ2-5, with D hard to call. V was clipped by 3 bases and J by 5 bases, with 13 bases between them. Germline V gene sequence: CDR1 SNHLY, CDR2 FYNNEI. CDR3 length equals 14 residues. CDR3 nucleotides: TGTGCCAGCAGTGATGGTTACGGAGAGGAGACCCAGTACTTC. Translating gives CASSDGYGEETQYF.

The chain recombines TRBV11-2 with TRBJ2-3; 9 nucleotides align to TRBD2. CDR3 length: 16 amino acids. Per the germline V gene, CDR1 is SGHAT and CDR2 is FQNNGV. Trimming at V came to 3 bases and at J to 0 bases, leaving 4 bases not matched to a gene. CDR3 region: CASSFLAGPSTDTQYF. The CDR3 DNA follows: TGTGCCAGCAGCTTTCTAGCGGGGCCGAGCACAGATACGCAGTATTTT.

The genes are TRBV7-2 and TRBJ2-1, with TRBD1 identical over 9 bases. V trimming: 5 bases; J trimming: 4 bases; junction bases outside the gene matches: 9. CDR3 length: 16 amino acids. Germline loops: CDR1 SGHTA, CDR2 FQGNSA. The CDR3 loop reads CASSRPGTGLYNEQFF. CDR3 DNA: TGTGCCAGCAGCCGCCCCGGGACAGGGCTATACAATGAGCAGTTCTTC. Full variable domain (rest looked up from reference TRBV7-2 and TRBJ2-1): GAGVSQSPSNKVTEKGKDVELRCDPISGHTALYWYRQSLGQGLEFLIYFQGNSAPDKSGLPSDRFSAERTGGSVSTLTIQRTQQEDSAVYLCASSRPGTGLYNEQFFGPGTRLTVL.

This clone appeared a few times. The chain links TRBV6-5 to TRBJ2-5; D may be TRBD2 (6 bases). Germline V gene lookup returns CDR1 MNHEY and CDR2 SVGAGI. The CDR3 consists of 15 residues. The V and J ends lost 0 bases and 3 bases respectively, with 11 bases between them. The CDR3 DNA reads TGTGCCAGCAGTTACTCGAAGGCGGGGAAAGAGACCCAGTACTTC. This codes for CASSYSKAGKETQYF.

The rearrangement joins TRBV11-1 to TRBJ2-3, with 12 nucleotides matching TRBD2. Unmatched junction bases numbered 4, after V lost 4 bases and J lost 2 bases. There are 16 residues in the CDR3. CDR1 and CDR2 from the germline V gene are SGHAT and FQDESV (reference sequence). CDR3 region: CASSSRTSGITDTQYF. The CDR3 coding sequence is TGTGCCAGCAGCTCCCGGACTAGCGGGATCACAGATACGCAGTATTTT.

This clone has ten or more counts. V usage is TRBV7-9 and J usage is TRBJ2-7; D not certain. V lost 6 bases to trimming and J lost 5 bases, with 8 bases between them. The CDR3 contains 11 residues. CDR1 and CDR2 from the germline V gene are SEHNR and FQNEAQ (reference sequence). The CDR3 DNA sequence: TGTGCCAGCAGTTACGGAGACGAGCAGTACTTC. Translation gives CASSYGDEQYF.

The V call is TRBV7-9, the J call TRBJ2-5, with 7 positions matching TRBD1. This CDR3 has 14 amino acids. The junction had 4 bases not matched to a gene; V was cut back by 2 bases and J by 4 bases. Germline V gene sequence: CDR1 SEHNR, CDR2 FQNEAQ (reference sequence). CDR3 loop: CASSLTTGRETQYF. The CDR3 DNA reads TGTGCCAGCAGCTTAACGACAGGGCGAGAGACCCAGTACTTC. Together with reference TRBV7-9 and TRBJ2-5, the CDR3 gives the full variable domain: DTGVSQNPRHKITKRGQNVTFRCDPISEHNRLYWYRQTLGQGPEFLTYFQNEAQLEKSRLLSDRFSAERPKGSFSTLEIQRTEQGDSAMYLCASSLTTGRETQYFGPGTRLLVL.

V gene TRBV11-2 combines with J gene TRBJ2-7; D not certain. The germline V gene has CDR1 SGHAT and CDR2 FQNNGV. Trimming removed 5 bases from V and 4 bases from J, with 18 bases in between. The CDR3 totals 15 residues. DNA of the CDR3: TGTGCCAGCAGCCCAAATAGTCTGGGCTATTACGAGCAGTACTTC. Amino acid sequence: CASSPNSLGYYEQYF.

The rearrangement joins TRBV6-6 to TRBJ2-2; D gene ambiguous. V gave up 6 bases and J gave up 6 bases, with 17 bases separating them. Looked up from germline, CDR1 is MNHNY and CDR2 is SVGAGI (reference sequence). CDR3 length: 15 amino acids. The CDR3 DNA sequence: TGTGCCAGCAGCCCGAGACTCCCCTTACCCGGGGAGCTGTTTTTT. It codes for CASSPRLPLPGELFF.

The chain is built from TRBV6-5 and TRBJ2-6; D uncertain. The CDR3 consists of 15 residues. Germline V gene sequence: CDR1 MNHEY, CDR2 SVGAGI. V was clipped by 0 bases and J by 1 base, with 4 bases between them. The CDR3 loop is CASSYSESGANVLTF. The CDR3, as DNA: TGTGCCAGCAGTTACTCGGAGTCTGGGGCCAACGTCCTGACTTTC.

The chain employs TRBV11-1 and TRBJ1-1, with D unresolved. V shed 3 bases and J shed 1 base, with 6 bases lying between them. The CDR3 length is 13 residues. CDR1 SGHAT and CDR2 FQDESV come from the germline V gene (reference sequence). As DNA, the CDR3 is TGTGCCAGCAGCTTCGGCGCGAACACTGAAGCTTTCTTT. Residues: CASSFGANTEAFF. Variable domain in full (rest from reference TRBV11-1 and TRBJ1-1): EAEVAQSPRYKITEKSQAVAFWCDPISGHATLYWYRQILGQGPELLVQFQDESVVDDSQLPKDRFSAERLKGVDSTLKIQPAELGDSAMYLCASSFGANTEAFFGQGTRLTVV.

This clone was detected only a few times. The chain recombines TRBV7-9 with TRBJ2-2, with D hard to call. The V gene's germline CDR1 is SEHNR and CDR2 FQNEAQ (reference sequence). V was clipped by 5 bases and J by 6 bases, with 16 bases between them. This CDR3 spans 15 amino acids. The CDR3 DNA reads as TGTGCCAGCAGCCCAGTATGGAATTTCGCCGGGGAGCTGTTTTTT. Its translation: CASSPVWNFAGELFF.